One TCR beta chain is described in this entry. Its antigen is unknown. Relative to the germline gene, one junction end is altered; a read error may explain this. This specimen comes from a study of tumor-infiltrating lymphocytes in primary liver carcinoma. Regarding the study as a whole: Researchers report that only about 7-24% of top clones turned up in all five tumor regions.

Extraction of RNA together with DNA used about 20-34 mg of unsorted bulk tissue. Germline CDR1 SGHAT, CDR2 FQNNGV. This CDR3 has 11 amino acids. TCR beta cDNA came from approximately 540 ng total RNA, primed with a constant-region primer. Researchers made the TCR beta libraries by running three nested multiplex PCR rounds with slightly modified ARM-PCR. A C-beta reverse primer and TRBV1-TRBV30 forward primers served in each of the first two PCR rounds, at approximately 10 cycles apiece. One entry per CDR3 protein results from TCRdb running MiXCR on the multiplex PCR reads. The sample lists fewer than 75,000 distinct CDR3 sequences, about 65% occurring once.

The chain combines TRBV11-2 with TRBJ2-1, with D possibly TRBD1 on 6 matching bases. Sequenced input: liver tumor tissue from sampling region 4. The subset: tumor region T4, right-lateral pole. This sequence originates from a middle-aged man with primary liver carcinoma and hepatitis B virus infection. The CDR3 sequence: CAGSFDREQFF. The CDR3 nucleotides are TGTGCCGGCAGCTTTGACAGGGAGCAGTTCTTC.